This T cell receptor beta chain stems from a study of T cell changes during pregnancy in multiple sclerosis (dated by TCRdb to about 2019). Regarding the complete study: In women with multiple sclerosis, the researchers looked at how the T cell repertoire shifted as pregnancy progressed.

With regard to this clone: Its antigen has not been determined. Within one base of it there is no much larger clone, and no base qualities were kept.

Reading the germline V gene gives CDR1 MNHEY and CDR2 SVGAGI. The CDR3 runs 14 amino acids, cysteine and phenylalanine included. This entry keeps only the CDR3 DNA: 42 bases, framed from base 1. Trimming removed 2 bases from V and 5 bases from J, leaving 10 bases between the germline ends. The protocol used for the library was the immunoSEQ multiplex PCR assay. TCRdb took this table from immuneACCESS and kept in-frame rearrangements with V and J called. Such tables lack part of the clones; where checked against another copy, unresolved V genes explain under half of the gap, and the rest is unexplained. The sample table holds around 50,000 clones, of which around 93% were seen once. The top ten clones comprise 3.5% to 5% of the sample.

Recombination linked TRBV6-5 to TRBJ2-1, and TRBD1 may be the D gene, going by 6 matching bases. Sample: CD8+ T cells from peripheral blood mononuclear cells, taken in the first trimester of pregnancy. The receptor was derived from a female donor with multiple sclerosis, enrolled in a pregnancy study. CDR3 sequence: CASSYIRGDNEQFF. The DNA sequence is TGTGCCAGCAGTTACATCAGGGGCGACAATGAGCAGTTCTTC.